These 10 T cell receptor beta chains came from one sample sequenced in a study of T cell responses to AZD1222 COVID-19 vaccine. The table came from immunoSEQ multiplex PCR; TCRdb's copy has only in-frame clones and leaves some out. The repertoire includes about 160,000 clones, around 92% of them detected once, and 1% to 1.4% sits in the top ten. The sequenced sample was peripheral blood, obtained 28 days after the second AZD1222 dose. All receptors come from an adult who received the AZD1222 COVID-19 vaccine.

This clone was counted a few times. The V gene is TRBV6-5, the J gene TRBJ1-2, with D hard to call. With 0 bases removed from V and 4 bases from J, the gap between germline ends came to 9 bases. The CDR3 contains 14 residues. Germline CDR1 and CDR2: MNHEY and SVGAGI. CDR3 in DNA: TGTGCCAGCAGTTACTCGGACCACTTCTATGGCTACACCTTC. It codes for CASSYSDHFYGYTF.

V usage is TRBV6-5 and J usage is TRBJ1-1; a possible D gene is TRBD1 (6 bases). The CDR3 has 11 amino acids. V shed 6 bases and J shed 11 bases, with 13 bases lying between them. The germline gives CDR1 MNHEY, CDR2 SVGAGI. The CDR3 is CASRLQGKAFF. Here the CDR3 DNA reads TGTGCCAGCAGGTTACAGGGAAAGGCTTTCTTT.

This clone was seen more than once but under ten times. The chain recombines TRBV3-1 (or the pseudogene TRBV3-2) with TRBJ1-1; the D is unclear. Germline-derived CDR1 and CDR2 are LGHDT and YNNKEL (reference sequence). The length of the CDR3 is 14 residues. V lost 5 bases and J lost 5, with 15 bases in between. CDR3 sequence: CASSSLEPGTEAFF. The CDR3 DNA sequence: TGTGCCAGCAGCTCACTTGAGCCGGGAACTGAAGCTTTCTTT.

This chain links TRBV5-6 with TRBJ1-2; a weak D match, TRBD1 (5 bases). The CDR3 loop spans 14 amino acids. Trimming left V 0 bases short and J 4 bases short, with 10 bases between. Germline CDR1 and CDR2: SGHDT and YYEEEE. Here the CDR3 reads CASSLAGVGYGYTF. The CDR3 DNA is TGTGCCAGCAGCTTGGCGGGGGTGGGCTATGGCTACACCTTC.

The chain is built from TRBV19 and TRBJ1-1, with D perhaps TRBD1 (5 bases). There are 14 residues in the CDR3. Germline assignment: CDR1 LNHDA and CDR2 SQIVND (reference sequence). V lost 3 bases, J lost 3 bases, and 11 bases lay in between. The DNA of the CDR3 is TGTGCCAGTAGTATCCCGGGGGGAGACACTGAAGCTTTCTTT. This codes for CASSIPGGDTEAFF.

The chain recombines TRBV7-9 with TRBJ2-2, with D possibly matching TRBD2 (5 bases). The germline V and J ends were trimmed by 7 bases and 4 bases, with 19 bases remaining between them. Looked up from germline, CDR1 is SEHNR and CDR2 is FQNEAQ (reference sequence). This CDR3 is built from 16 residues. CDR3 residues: CASTTRDVLGTGELFF. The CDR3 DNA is TGTGCCAGCACCACCCGGGATGTCTTGGGCACCGGGGAGCTGTTTTTT.

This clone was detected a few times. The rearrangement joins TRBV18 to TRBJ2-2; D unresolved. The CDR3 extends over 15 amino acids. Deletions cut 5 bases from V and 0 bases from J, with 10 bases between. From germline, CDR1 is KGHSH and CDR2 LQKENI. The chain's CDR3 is CASSNSRPNTGELFF. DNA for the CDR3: TGTGCCAGCTCAAACTCCAGACCGAACACCGGGGAGCTGTTTTTT. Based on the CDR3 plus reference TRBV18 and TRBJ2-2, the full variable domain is NAGVMQNPRHLVRRRGQEARLRCSPMKGHSHVYWYRQLPEEGLKFMVYLQKENIIDESGMPKERFSAEFPKEGPSILRIQQVVRGDSAAYFCASSNSRPNTGELFFGEGSRLTVL.

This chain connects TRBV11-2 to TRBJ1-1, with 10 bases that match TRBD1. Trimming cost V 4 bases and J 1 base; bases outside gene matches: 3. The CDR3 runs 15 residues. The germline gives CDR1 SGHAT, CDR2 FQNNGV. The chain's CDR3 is CASSSWTGGNTEAFF. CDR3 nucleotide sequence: TGTGCCAGCAGCTCCTGGACAGGGGGGAACACTGAAGCTTTCTTT.

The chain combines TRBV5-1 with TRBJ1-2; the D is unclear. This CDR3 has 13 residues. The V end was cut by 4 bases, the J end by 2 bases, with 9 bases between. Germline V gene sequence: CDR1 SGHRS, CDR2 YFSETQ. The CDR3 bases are TGCGCCAGCAGCCTGGACGGGAACTATGGCTACACCTTC. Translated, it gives CASSLDGNYGYTF.

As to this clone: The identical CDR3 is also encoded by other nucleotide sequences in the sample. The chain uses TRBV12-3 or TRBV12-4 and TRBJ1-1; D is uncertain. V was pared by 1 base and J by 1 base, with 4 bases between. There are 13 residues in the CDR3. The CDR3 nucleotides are TGTGCCAGCAGTTTAGGCCAGAACACTGAAGCTTTCTTT. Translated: CASSLGQNTEAFF.